Listed below are T cell receptor beta chains from one sample, sequenced in a study. MiXCR was run by TCRdb on the reads, yielding one entry per CDR3 protein. In the table there are 400 to 550 distinct CDR3 sequences, less than 35% of which are singletons. Sequencing input: CD8+ T cells (not recorded whether cultured). These receptors were obtained from a male donor. The CDR3 runs from the conserved cysteine through the conserved F or W. The D gene is left open where the match is weak. The size field is filled for only some rows; it gives once, few, many or a size class.

J: TRBJ1-4
size: medium-sized
V: TRBV4-2
D: TRBD1
DNA: TGTGCCAGCAGCCCTATCGGGACAGCCGCCGAGTTGATTCATAATGAAAAACTGTTTTTT
CDR3: CASSPIGTAAELIHNEKLFF

J: TRBJ2-7
size: -
V: TRBV6-1
D: -
DNA: TGTACCAGCAGTGAAGATCACACAGAGTTTTACGAGCAGTACTTC
CDR3: CTSSEDHTEFYEQYF

J: TRBJ1-3
size: few
V: TRBV28
D: -
DNA: TGTGCCAGCAGCCCCCCGAGGGCGGAAAACACCATATATTTT
CDR3: CASSPPRAENTIYF

J: TRBJ1-2
size: -
V: TRBV5-1
D: -
DNA: TGCGCCAGCAGCTTACAGGGTCTTGGCTACACCTTC
CDR3: CASSLQGLGYTF

J: TRBJ2-5
size: -
V: TRBV7-2
D: -
DNA: TGTGGCAGTCAAACCCAGCTCTGGGAGACCCAGTACTTC
CDR3: CGSQTQLWETQYF

J: TRBJ2-7
size: few
V: TRBV7-9
D: -
DNA: TGTGCCAGCAGCTATACAGGAGACGAGCAGTACTTC
CDR3: CASSYTGDEQYF

J: TRBJ2-7
size: many
V: TRBV20-1
D: -
DNA: TGCAGTGCAACCGACTTTCCTAATTCCTACGAGCAGTACTTC
CDR3: CSATDFPNSYEQYF

J: TRBJ2-3
size: many
V: TRBV9
D: TRBD1
DNA: TGTGCCAGCACACCAGGGACAGGAGCCCTCACAGATACGCAGTATTTT
CDR3: CASTPGTGALTDTQYF

J: TRBJ2-1
size: few
V: TRBV4-1
D: -
DNA: TGCGCCAGCAGCTCCCGTGGGGGAAACAATGAGCAGTTCTTC
CDR3: CASSSRGGNNEQFF

J: TRBJ2-1
size: many
V: TRBV7-6
D: -
DNA: TGTGCCAGCAGCTGGACAACCGGGACCGGTGGGTTCTACAATGAGCAGTTCTTC
CDR3: CASSWTTGTGGFYNEQFF

J: TRBJ1-4
size: few
V: TRBV29-1
D: -
DNA: TGCAGCGTCCGGACATATGAAAAACTGTTTTTT
CDR3: CSVRTYEKLFF

J: TRBJ2-1
size: medium-sized
V: TRBV3-1
D: -
DNA: TGTGCCAGCAGCCAAGCAAGGATGGCTGAGCAGTTCTTC
CDR3: CASSQARMAEQFF

J: TRBJ2-3
size: few
V: TRBV6-1
D: TRBD1
DNA: TGTGCCAGCAGTGAAGGGACAGGGGGAGGGAGCACAGATACGCAGTATTTT
CDR3: CASSEGTGGGSTDTQYF

J: TRBJ2-3
size: many
V: TRBV28
D: -
DNA: TGTGCCAGCAGTTTAGTGGCATGGCCAGGCACAGATACGCAGTATTTT
CDR3: CASSLVAWPGTDTQYF

J: TRBJ2-1
size: many
V: TRBV20-1
D: TRBD2
DNA: TGCAGTGCTAGAAGCCAGCGGGAGACGAATGAGCAGTTCTTC
CDR3: CSARSQRETNEQFF

J: TRBJ2-1
size: few
V: TRBV20-1
D: TRBD2
DNA: TGCAGTGCCACTCTTGGACTAGCGGAATACAATGAGCAGTTCTTC
CDR3: CSATLGLAEYNEQFF

J: TRBJ1-2
size: many
V: TRBV12-3/TRBV12-4
D: -
DNA: TGTGCCAGCAGTTGGGAGACAGGTGGAACTGGCTACACCTTC
CDR3: CASSWETGGTGYTF

J: TRBJ2-3
size: medium-sized
V: TRBV29-1
D: -
DNA: TGCAGCGTTGAAGACACATCTACGCAGTATTTT
CDR3: CSVEDTSTQYF

J: TRBJ2-5
size: few
V: TRBV20-1
D: -
DNA: TGCAGTGCTAGAGATTGGGGGGAAGAGACCCAGTACTTC
CDR3: CSARDWGEETQYF

J: TRBJ2-1
size: -
V: TRBV25-1
D: -
DNA: TGTGCCAGCAGTAGAACCACGGGACTTGAGCAGTTCTTC
CDR3: CASSRTTGLEQFF

J: TRBJ2-7
size: medium-sized
V: TRBV27
D: TRBD1
DNA: TGTGCCAGCAGTTTAGTTACAGGGGGCAGGTACGAGCAGTACTTC
CDR3: CASSLVTGGRYEQYF

J: TRBJ1-6
size: large
V: TRBV6-5
D: TRBD1
DNA: TGTGCCAGCAGTTACTCTACAGGGGTAGGATCACCCCTCCACTTT
CDR3: CASSYSTGVGSPLHF

J: TRBJ2-2
size: medium-sized
V: TRBV27
D: TRBD2
DNA: TGTGCCAGCAGTTTAGGACTAGCGGGAGTCAACGGGGAGCTGTTTTTT
CDR3: CASSLGLAGVNGELFF

J: TRBJ2-5
size: many
V: TRBV7-9
D: -
DNA: TGTGCCAGCAGCCCCCCGGTCGGGGAACAGACCCAGTACTTC
CDR3: CASSPPVGEQTQYF

J: TRBJ2-7
size: -
V: TRBV27
D: -
DNA: TGTGCCAGCAGTCCAGTGGGAGCTCCCCACGAGCAGTACTTC
CDR3: CASSPVGAPHEQYF

J: TRBJ2-7
size: many
V: TRBV28
D: -
DNA: TGTGCCAGCAGTTCCCGGGGGAGCTCCTACGAGCAGTACTTC
CDR3: CASSSRGSSYEQYF

J: TRBJ1-2
size: -
V: TRBV29-1
D: -
DNA: TGCGGCGTCGCCACAGGGTACTATGGCTACACCTTC
CDR3: CGVATGYYGYTF

J: TRBJ2-7
size: -
V: TRBV27
D: -
DNA: TGTGCCAGCAGTTTAGGGATTTCCTACGAGCAGTACTTC
CDR3: CASSLGISYEQYF

J: TRBJ2-3
size: -
V: TRBV18
D: -
DNA: TGCACCAGCTCACCAGGAGGTCGAACGGACAGCCCTCACACAGATACGCGGTATTTT
CDR3: CTSSPGGRTDSPHTDTRYF

J: TRBJ2-2
size: few
V: TRBV12-3/TRBV12-4
D: -
DNA: TGTGCCAGCAGTCCCTCCACAAAGTACACCGGGGAGCTGTTTTTT
CDR3: CASSPSTKYTGELFF

J: TRBJ1-1
size: -
V: TRBV9
D: -
DNA: TGTGCCAGCATCCCGCCCGGGGGCACTGAAGCTTTCTTT
CDR3: CASIPPGGTEAFF

J: TRBJ1-2
size: medium-sized
V: TRBV9
D: -
DNA: TGTGCCAGCAGCGTAGCTATGGGACTAGATTACACCTTC
CDR3: CASSVAMGLDYTF

J: TRBJ2-1
size: medium-sized
V: TRBV20-1
D: TRBD1
DNA: TGCAGTGCTAGCCGACAGGGATACTACAATGAGCAGTTCTTC
CDR3: CSASRQGYYNEQFF